These 5 T cell receptor beta chains originate from one sample sequenced in a study of CXCR3-negative and CXCR3-positive naive CD8 T cells. UMI labels and 5' RACE were used to prepare the TRB cDNA libraries. TCRdb derives one entry per CDR3 protein from the 5' RACE reads, leaving out DNA. This sample's table reports 45,000 or so distinct CDR3 sequences. Sequencing used memory CD8+ T cells from blood. The receptor set was obtained from a human donor in good health. Some clones in this sample may be carry-over from other donors' samples.

The chain is built from TRBV14 and TRBJ2-1. Germline V lookup: CDR1 SGHDN, CDR2 FVKESK. The CDR3 totals 14 residues. The CDR3 is CASSQDLVLNEQFF.

The chain links TRBV5-6 to TRBJ2-7; the TCRdb D gene call, TRBD1, has no DNA to confirm it. CDR1 SGHDT and CDR2 YYEEEE come from the germline V gene. The CDR3 is 14 amino acids. The CDR3 loop reads CASSPREAPYEQYF.

The V call is TRBV6-2 or TRBV6-3, the J call TRBJ2-7. Looked up from germline, CDR1 is MNHEY and CDR2 is SVGEGT. This CDR3 has 15 residues. Here the CDR3 reads CASIVIPGDSFEQYF.

This clonotype shows up as medium-sized (0.01 to 0.1%) by frequency. The rearrangement uses TRBV20-1 and TRBJ1-6. The germline CDR1 and CDR2 sequences are DFQATT and SNEGSKA (reference sequence). CDR3 size: 15 residues. CDR3 sequence: CSARGIEEDNSPLHF.

The CDR3 region is CASSFLGTGVETQYF. The chain carries TRBV27 and TRBJ2-5; the D call from TCRdb, TRBD1, cannot be confirmed without DNA. The CDR3 length is 15 residues. The germline V gene encodes CDR1 MNHEY and CDR2 SMNVEV (reference sequence).